The clone carrying this TCR beta chain was seen a single time. Its antigen is currently unknown. The V segment lost 3 bases and the J segment 6 bases; nucleotides outside the gene matches: 11. The CDR3 has 15 amino acids. Per germline, CDR1 SGDLS and CDR2 YYNGEE. The data originate from a study of graft-versus-host responses after intestinal transplantation. Study at large: Induction with anti-thymocyte globulin, then tacrolimus and steroids for around three years, was given to all recipients. Broader study findings: The study found high graft-versus-host to host-versus-graft clonal ratios in allografts of patients with graft-donor T cell macrochimerism. GvH clones detected in recipient marrow included some appearing first in ileum or blood.

Measured with immunoSEQ multiplex PCR; TCRdb has only the in-frame clones, and not every one. The table lists some 90,000 clones, 85% to 95% of them singletons. J is TRBJ2-7 and V is TRBV9, with 8 bases matching TRBD2. The TCR comes from a human donor who was the organ donor for an intestinal transplant. The sequencing used unstimulated CD8+ T cells sorted from spleen or lymph node cells, collected before transplant. The CDR3 DNA sequence: TGTGCCAGCAGCGGAAGCGGGGGAGGGATTCGCGAGCAGTACTTC. It translates to CASSGSGGGIREQYF.